The source of this T cell receptor (beta chain) is a study of radiation and T cells in renal cell carcinoma. The wider study: Nephrectomy followed 15 Gy stereotactic body radiation by 4 weeks.

Data came from immunoSEQ multiplex PCR; TCRdb stores just in-frame clones and leaves some out. Of about 150,000 clones listed, approximately 86% are singletons. As for time point: blood 2 weeks post-SBRT. Treatment described: 15 Gy SBRT to primary tumor, nephrectomy 4 weeks later. Serial blood draws occurred at baseline and 2 and 4 weeks post-SBRT. Findings and limits, study-wide: Top tumor clonotypes rose in blood 2 weeks post-radiation, then contracted.

V lost 1 base and J lost 6, with 16 bases in between. Per the germline V gene, CDR1 is SGDLS and CDR2 is YYNGEE. CDR3 length: 15 amino acids. Of note for this clone: Its antigen remains unidentified.

The sequenced sample was blood, obtained from a patient whose treatment included radiotherapy and nephrectomy. This sequence joins TRBV9 and TRBJ1-2; D possibly corresponds to TRBD1 (5 bases). This TCR came from a woman aged 45-65 years with renal cell carcinoma. CDR3 nucleotides: TGTGCCAGCAGCGTAAGGGCCAGGGCGCCCGATGGCTACACCTTC. This encodes CASSVRARAPDGYTF.